The 2 T cell receptor beta chains in this list originate from one sample, sequenced in a study of early T cells in non-severe SARS-CoV-2 infection. TCRdb fed the 5' RACE reads into MiXCR, producing one record per CDR3 protein. The table has some 59,000 distinct CDR3 sequences, roughly 9% seen once. The specimen was whole blood. These receptors were taken from an adult who was a healthcare worker with PCR-confirmed SARS-CoV-2 infection or an uninfected control (not recorded which).

This clonotype has just a few counts. This rearrangement joins TRBV6-2 or TRBV6-3 to TRBJ2-5; 14 bases agree with TRBD2. J was trimmed by 1 base and V by 8 bases; bases with no gene match: 6. This CDR3 is 16 amino acids long. Germline V CDR1 and CDR2: MNHEY, SVGEGT. This chain's CDR3 is CASGFGTSGGQETQYF. For the CDR3, the DNA is TGTGCCAGCGGGTTCGGGACTAGCGGGGGCCAAGAGACCCAGTACTTC.

This clonotype was detected ten times or more. No conserved phenylalanine or tryptophan ends this CDR3, so it is likely a read error. No DNA is shown, since the ends of the CDR3 on it are uncertain; the CDR3 is the one TCRdb lists. The chain recombines TRBV7-8 with TRBJ2-5; the table's D call of TRBD1 was not tested on the DNA. CDR1 is SGHVS, CDR2 FQNEAQ, per germline. The CDR3 region is 13 residues in length, termini included. This CDR3 is CASSLEVREPPSP.